This TCR beta chain was profiled in a study of regulatory dendritic cells for organ transplantation. Here immunoSEQ multiplex PCR was the method, and the copy in TCRdb shows in-frame clones only, minus some. This table holds a few thousand clones, under 75% found once. The CDR3 is 19 amino acids. Germline values: CDR1 KGHSY, CDR2 FQNENV. V lost 6 bases to trimming and J lost 2 bases; unmatched junction nucleotides: 18. Sequencing was done on a sample of memory CD8+ T cells from blood. The subset here: CD45RO+ memory T cells. This TCR was recovered from a human donor in good health. V gene TRBV16 combines with J gene TRBJ2-7; 11 bases map to TRBD1. The CDR3: CASSSTRLGQGVRTYEQYF. The CDR3 DNA follows: TGTGCCAGCAGTTCTACCAGGCTGGGACAGGGGGTTCGCACCTACGAGCAGTACTTC.